This T cell receptor beta chain was found in a study of regulatory T cells in long-lasting Graves disease. Trimming at V came to 1 base and at J to 2 bases, leaving 3 bases not matched to a gene. Per germline, CDR1 SQVTM and CDR2 ANQGSEA. The CDR3 runs to 15 residues. Ten or more counts support this clonotype. Building the TCR beta libraries relied on iRepertoire HTBI primers, and CDR3 regions underwent Arm-PCR. TCRdb re-derived calls from the multiplex PCR reads in MiXCR, one entry per CDR3 protein. This table holds about 470,000 distinct CDR3 sequences, around 16% found once. The time point: newly diagnosed GD, antithyroid drugs for less than 3 months. PBMC-derived RNA was used for the TCR library. This sample also appeared in a second study, on T cells in Graves' hyperthyroidism and ophthalmopathy.

The sample was peripheral blood mononuclear cells (PBMCs), taken at new diagnosis, from a patient treated with antithyroid drugs. The genes are TRBV29-1 and TRBJ2-3, with 10 nucleotides matching TRBD2. The receptor's source is a man aged 40-49 years with Graves disease. This CDR3 is CSVEGGLADTDTQYF. CDR3 nucleotide sequence: TGCAGCGTTGAAGGCGGACTAGCGGACACAGATACGCAGTATTTT.